A selection of T cell receptor beta chains follows, all from one sample in a study of early T cells in non-severe SARS-CoV-2 infection. One entry per CDR3 protein, called by TCRdb with MiXCR from the 5' RACE reads. In the table there are over 85,000 distinct CDR3 sequences, roughly 13% of which are singletons. The sample taken for sequencing was whole blood. Receptor source: an adult who was a healthcare worker with PCR-confirmed SARS-CoV-2 infection or an uninfected control (not recorded which). Both conserved end residues are part of each CDR3. The order of the fields is D gene, V gene, clone size, J gene, CDR3 DNA, CDR3 protein. A D gene is named only where the DNA matches it firmly. Size tells how often a clone was seen (once, few, many) or the class of an expanded clone, and some rows leave it out.

d_gene: NA; v_gene: TRBV20-1; abundance: few; j_gene: TRBJ2-7; CDR3nt: TGCAGTGCTAGACTGTATGAATACGAGCAGTACTTC; CDR3aa: CSARLYEYEQYF
d_gene: NA; v_gene: TRBV7-2; abundance: NA; j_gene: TRBJ2-3; CDR3nt: TGTGCCAGCAGCAGTAGCGGATTAGATATGCAGTATTTT; CDR3aa: CASSSSGLDMQYF
d_gene: TRBD1; v_gene: TRBV24-1; abundance: NA; j_gene: TRBJ2-2; CDR3nt: TGTGCCACCGCCGGGACAGTGGCTCCCGGGGAGCTGTTTTTT; CDR3aa: CATAGTVAPGELFF
d_gene: NA; v_gene: TRBV7-2; abundance: NA; j_gene: TRBJ2-5; CDR3nt: TGTGCCAGCAGCTACCTGAGGGAAGAGACCCAGTACTTC; CDR3aa: CASSYLREETQYF
d_gene: NA; v_gene: TRBV5-1; abundance: few; j_gene: TRBJ2-6; CDR3nt: TGCGCCAGCAGCTTGGCTTCTGGGGCCAACGTCCTGACTTTC; CDR3aa: CASSLASGANVLTF
d_gene: NA; v_gene: TRBV6-5; abundance: few; j_gene: TRBJ2-2; CDR3nt: TGTGCCAGCAGAGACCCGGGACAACACACCGGGGAGCTGTTTTTT; CDR3aa: CASRDPGQHTGELFF
d_gene: NA; v_gene: TRBV3-1; abundance: NA; j_gene: TRBJ2-2; CDR3nt: TGTGCCAGCCGTTACAGGGTGAAGACCGGGGAGCTGTTTTTT; CDR3aa: CASRYRVKTGELFF
d_gene: NA; v_gene: TRBV2; abundance: few; j_gene: TRBJ2-1; CDR3nt: TGTGCCAGCAGTGACGTTTTGGGGGAGTTCTTC; CDR3aa: CASSDVLGEFF
d_gene: NA; v_gene: TRBV4-2; abundance: NA; j_gene: TRBJ2-5; CDR3nt: TGTGCCAGCAGCCAAGAGGTGGGAGAGACCCAGTACTTC; CDR3aa: CASSQEVGETQYF
d_gene: TRBD2; v_gene: TRBV28; abundance: few; j_gene: TRBJ2-5; CDR3nt: TGTGCCAGCAGTGAGGGGAGGGAAAATACCCAGTACTTC; CDR3aa: CASSEGRENTQYF
d_gene: NA; v_gene: TRBV3-2; abundance: NA; j_gene: TRBJ2-1; CDR3nt: TGTGCCAGCCCTGAGAGGGGTTTTCGGGGCTCCTACAATGAGCAGTTCTTC; CDR3aa: CASPERGFRGSYNEQFF
d_gene: NA; v_gene: TRBV27; abundance: many; j_gene: TRBJ2-7; CDR3nt: TGTGCCAGCAGTTTTGGAGTCGGCTACGAGCAGTACTTC; CDR3aa: CASSFGVGYEQYF
d_gene: TRBD1; v_gene: TRBV12-3/TRBV12-4; abundance: many; j_gene: TRBJ2-7; CDR3nt: TGTGCCAGTGGACAGGGGCCTTACGAGCAGTACTTC; CDR3aa: CASGQGPYEQYF
d_gene: NA; v_gene: TRBV12-3/TRBV12-4; abundance: many; j_gene: TRBJ1-1; CDR3nt: TGTGCCAGCAGTCCAGGGTACACTGAAGCTTTCTTT; CDR3aa: CASSPGYTEAFF
d_gene: NA; v_gene: TRBV3-1; abundance: many; j_gene: TRBJ2-7; CDR3nt: TGTGCCAGCAGCCAAGGATTCACTACCTACGAGCAGTACTTC; CDR3aa: CASSQGFTTYEQYF
d_gene: TRBD1; v_gene: TRBV12-3/TRBV12-4; abundance: few; j_gene: TRBJ1-5; CDR3nt: TGTGCCAGCACCATAACAGGGGTAGGCCAGCCCCAGCATTTT; CDR3aa: CASTITGVGQPQHF
d_gene: TRBD2; v_gene: TRBV28; abundance: few; j_gene: TRBJ2-1; CDR3nt: TGTGCCAGCAGTCCGGCAAGACTAGCGGGAATCTACAATGAGCAGTTCTTC; CDR3aa: CASSPARLAGIYNEQFF
d_gene: NA; v_gene: TRBV4-1; abundance: few; j_gene: TRBJ2-3; CDR3nt: TGCGCCAGCAGCCAAGGAGGAGGGGCTGCAGATACGCAGTATTTT; CDR3aa: CASSQGGGAADTQYF
d_gene: TRBD1; v_gene: TRBV7-2; abundance: NA; j_gene: TRBJ2-1; CDR3nt: TGTGCCAGCAGCTCGGGACAGGGTAATGAGCAGTTCTTC; CDR3aa: CASSSGQGNEQFF
d_gene: NA; v_gene: TRBV6-5; abundance: few; j_gene: TRBJ1-2; CDR3nt: TGTGCCAGCAGGACGAAAATGGGCAGGGACACCTATGGCTACACCTTC; CDR3aa: CASRTKMGRDTYGYTF
d_gene: NA; v_gene: TRBV7-2; abundance: NA; j_gene: TRBJ1-1; CDR3nt: TGTGCCAGCAGCTTCTTCAGAGGGGGTAACACTGAAGCTTTCTTT; CDR3aa: CASSFFRGGNTEAFF
d_gene: TRBD2; v_gene: TRBV12-3/TRBV12-4; abundance: few; j_gene: TRBJ2-7; CDR3nt: TGTGCCAGCGGGCTAGCGGGATCCCTGAAGTGGGAGCAGTACTTC; CDR3aa: CASGLAGSLKWEQYF
d_gene: TRBD2; v_gene: TRBV27; abundance: many; j_gene: TRBJ2-5; CDR3nt: TGTGCCAGCAGTACGCTAGCGGGAGCCCTCCAAGAGACCCAGTACTTC; CDR3aa: CASSTLAGALQETQYF
d_gene: TRBD1; v_gene: TRBV7-8; abundance: few; j_gene: TRBJ2-5; CDR3nt: TGTGCCAGCGCCGGGACAGCGTCCCAAGAGACCCAGTACTTC; CDR3aa: CASAGTASQETQYF
d_gene: NA; v_gene: TRBV7-9; abundance: NA; j_gene: TRBJ2-5; CDR3nt: TGTGCCAGCAGACCAGACAGTCAAGAGACCCAGTACTTC; CDR3aa: CASRPDSQETQYF
d_gene: NA; v_gene: TRBV5-6; abundance: many; j_gene: TRBJ1-2; CDR3nt: TGTGCCAGCAGCTTGCTGTGGAAAGGTGGCTACACCTTC; CDR3aa: CASSLLWKGGYTF
d_gene: NA; v_gene: TRBV7-2; abundance: few; j_gene: TRBJ1-1; CDR3nt: TGTGCCAGCAGCTTAGAAGGAGTAGATAGCACTGAAGCTTTCTTT; CDR3aa: CASSLEGVDSTEAFF
d_gene: TRBD2; v_gene: TRBV9; abundance: many; j_gene: TRBJ2-3; CDR3nt: TGTGCCAGCAGCGGAGGGACTAGCGGCACAGATACGCAGTATTTT; CDR3aa: CASSGGTSGTDTQYF
d_gene: TRBD2; v_gene: TRBV18; abundance: once; j_gene: TRBJ2-3; CDR3nt: TGTGCCAGCTCCCGCGGAACTAGCGGGAGGGCAGATACGCAGTATTTT; CDR3aa: CASSRGTSGRADTQYF
d_gene: TRBD1; v_gene: TRBV6-6; abundance: few; j_gene: TRBJ1-5; CDR3nt: TGTGCCAGCACTCCCTTGAGAGGGGGCGATCAGCCCCAGCATTTT; CDR3aa: CASTPLRGGDQPQHF
d_gene: NA; v_gene: TRBV7-9; abundance: few; j_gene: TRBJ2-7; CDR3nt: TGTGCCAGCAGCGCCACGGGGGCGTCCTACGAGCAGTACTTC; CDR3aa: CASSATGASYEQYF
d_gene: TRBD2; v_gene: TRBV20-1; abundance: many; j_gene: TRBJ2-1; CDR3nt: TGCAGTGCCGGGACTAGCGGTTACAATGAGCAGTTCTTC; CDR3aa: CSAGTSGYNEQFF
d_gene: NA; v_gene: TRBV27; abundance: many; j_gene: TRBJ1-6; CDR3nt: TGTGCCAGCCGGTACAATAATTCACCCCTCCACTTT; CDR3aa: CASRYNNSPLHF
d_gene: TRBD1; v_gene: TRBV4-2; abundance: many; j_gene: TRBJ1-2; CDR3nt: TGTGCCAGCAGCCGAGCCTGGGACAGCAACTATGGCTACACCTTC; CDR3aa: CASSRAWDSNYGYTF
d_gene: NA; v_gene: TRBV11-2; abundance: NA; j_gene: TRBJ2-5; CDR3nt: TGTGCCAGCAGCTTGGTACAGGCTAATAGGGAGACCCAGTACTTC; CDR3aa: CASSLVQANRETQYF
d_gene: TRBD2; v_gene: TRBV29-1; abundance: NA; j_gene: TRBJ2-1; CDR3nt: TGCAGCGTTGCCAGACTAGCGGGTCGCTCCTACAATGAGCAGTTCTTC; CDR3aa: CSVARLAGRSYNEQFF
d_gene: NA; v_gene: TRBV6-1; abundance: few; j_gene: TRBJ1-2; CDR3nt: TGTGCCAGCAGTGAAGCGTGGCAGGGGTTATATGGCTACACCTTC; CDR3aa: CASSEAWQGLYGYTF
d_gene: NA; v_gene: TRBV20-1; abundance: NA; j_gene: TRBJ1-1; CDR3nt: TGCAGTGCGCAGCTCTTTGGGGGGCGAACGATCACTGAAGCTTTCTTT; CDR3aa: CSAQLFGGRTITEAFF
d_gene: NA; v_gene: TRBV3-1; abundance: many; j_gene: TRBJ2-3; CDR3nt: TGTGCCAGCAGCCCAGTGGGCGGGTGGGGCACAGATACGCAGTATTTT; CDR3aa: CASSPVGGWGTDTQYF
d_gene: TRBD2; v_gene: TRBV3-1; abundance: few; j_gene: TRBJ2-7; CDR3nt: TGTGCCAGCAGTCATCTAGCGGGAGGTATCTACGAGCAGTACTTC; CDR3aa: CASSHLAGGIYEQYF
d_gene: NA; v_gene: TRBV12-3/TRBV12-4; abundance: many; j_gene: TRBJ2-7; CDR3nt: TGTGCCAGCAGTTTAAGGGAAAACGCCTACGAGCAGTACTTC; CDR3aa: CASSLRENAYEQYF
d_gene: NA; v_gene: TRBV6-2/TRBV6-3; abundance: many; j_gene: TRBJ2-2; CDR3nt: TGTGCCAGCAGTTACGGGAGTGAATCCGGGGAGCTGTTTTTT; CDR3aa: CASSYGSESGELFF
d_gene: NA; v_gene: TRBV5-5; abundance: few; j_gene: TRBJ2-7; CDR3nt: TGTGCCAGCAGCTTGGCCGTATGGGACGAGCAGTACTTC; CDR3aa: CASSLAVWDEQYF
d_gene: NA; v_gene: TRBV7-9; abundance: NA; j_gene: TRBJ2-2; CDR3nt: TGTGCCAGCAGCTTGGGGCGGAACACCTGGGAGCTGTTTTTT; CDR3aa: CASSLGRNTWELFF
d_gene: NA; v_gene: TRBV29-1; abundance: many; j_gene: TRBJ1-2; CDR3nt: TGCAGCGTTGACGGTAACTCTAACTATGGCTACACCTTC; CDR3aa: CSVDGNSNYGYTF
d_gene: NA; v_gene: TRBV19; abundance: NA; j_gene: TRBJ1-2; CDR3nt: TGTGCCAGCCACAGGGAGGTAGACGGCTACACCTTC; CDR3aa: CASHREVDGYTF
d_gene: NA; v_gene: TRBV7-3; abundance: few; j_gene: TRBJ2-1; CDR3nt: TGTGCCAGCAGTTTAAGCGGGCCGTCCTACAATGAGCAGTTCTTC; CDR3aa: CASSLSGPSYNEQFF
d_gene: TRBD2; v_gene: TRBV11-2; abundance: few; j_gene: TRBJ2-5; CDR3nt: TGTGCCAGCAGCCCACCGACTAGCGGCCAAGAGACCCAGTACTTC; CDR3aa: CASSPPTSGQETQYF
d_gene: TRBD1; v_gene: TRBV28; abundance: many; j_gene: TRBJ2-7; CDR3nt: TGTGCCAGCAGTTCGGGACAGCCGGTCGACGAGCAGTACTTC; CDR3aa: CASSSGQPVDEQYF
d_gene: TRBD1; v_gene: TRBV20-1; abundance: many; j_gene: TRBJ1-3; CDR3nt: TGCAGTGCTAGAGTACAGGGGACCAACTCTGGAAACACCATATATTTT; CDR3aa: CSARVQGTNSGNTIYF
d_gene: TRBD2; v_gene: TRBV28; abundance: NA; j_gene: TRBJ2-7; CDR3nt: TGTGCCAGCAGTCCCGTAGCGGGAGGTACCTACGAGCAGTACTTC; CDR3aa: CASSPVAGGTYEQYF
d_gene: TRBD1; v_gene: TRBV18; abundance: many; j_gene: TRBJ2-6; CDR3nt: TGTGCCAGCTCACCACGGGACAGGGATTTAGCGGCGCAGTCTGGGGCCAACGTCCTGACTTTC; CDR3aa: CASSPRDRDLAAQSGANVLTF
d_gene: NA; v_gene: TRBV6-5; abundance: NA; j_gene: TRBJ1-4; CDR3nt: TGTGCCAGCAGTTACGGGGGACAAGGCAATGAAAAACTGTTTTTT; CDR3aa: CASSYGGQGNEKLFF
d_gene: NA; v_gene: TRBV20-1; abundance: few; j_gene: TRBJ2-1; CDR3nt: TGCAGTGCTAGAGTCGCAGTTGCTGAGCAGTTCTTC; CDR3aa: CSARVAVAEQFF
d_gene: TRBD2; v_gene: TRBV20-1; abundance: NA; j_gene: TRBJ2-2; CDR3nt: TGCAGTGCTAGAGATCTAGCGGGAGATACCGGGGAGCTGTTTTTT; CDR3aa: CSARDLAGDTGELFF
d_gene: TRBD2; v_gene: TRBV9; abundance: NA; j_gene: TRBJ2-7; CDR3nt: TGTGCCAGCAGCGTAGCTAGCGGGATAGGTTTTACCGAGCAGTACTTC; CDR3aa: CASSVASGIGFTEQYF
d_gene: NA; v_gene: TRBV28; abundance: few; j_gene: TRBJ2-5; CDR3nt: TGTGCCAGCAGTGGCACAGGGAGCCAAGAGACCCAGTACTTC; CDR3aa: CASSGTGSQETQYF
d_gene: NA; v_gene: TRBV20-1; abundance: NA; j_gene: TRBJ2-4; CDR3nt: TGCAGTGCTAGTGCCGCTTCCTTAGCCAAAAACATTCAGTACTTC; CDR3aa: CSASAASLAKNIQYF
d_gene: NA; v_gene: TRBV7-9; abundance: many; j_gene: TRBJ1-1; CDR3nt: TGTGCCAGCAGCTTAGAGGGTCTGAACACTGAAGCTTTCTTT; CDR3aa: CASSLEGLNTEAFF
d_gene: NA; v_gene: TRBV6-5; abundance: few; j_gene: TRBJ1-6; CDR3nt: TGTGCCAGCAGTTTTCTAGGCGGGGGCCGGCATTCACCCCTCCACTTT; CDR3aa: CASSFLGGGRHSPLHF